This is a list of T cell receptor beta chains from one sample in a study of T cells in Graves' hyperthyroidism and ophthalmopathy. TCRdb used MiXCR to reprocess the multiplex PCR reads, holding one entry per CDR3 protein. This table has a few hundred thousand distinct CDR3 sequences, about 15% appearing once. Sample: blood. These receptor sequences come from a woman between 25 and 40 years old with Graves' ophthalmopathy. Both conserved end residues are part of each CDR3. A D gene is named only where the DNA matches it firmly. The listing skips clone size in some rows; elsewhere it reads once, few, many or a size class.

clone_size j_call d_call v_call cdr3_nt cdr3_aa
many TRBJ2-5 . TRBV7-2 TGTGCCAGCAGCTTGCAGGGTAGACAAGAGACCCAGTACTTC CASSLQGRQETQYF
. TRBJ2-7 . TRBV20-1 TGCAGTGTCACATCAGGGGCTCGGCACGAGCAGTACTTC CSVTSGARHEQYF
. TRBJ2-5 . TRBV12-3/TRBV12-4 TGTGCCAGCACCACAACGCAGGGAGGACAGACCCAGTACTTC CASTTTQGGQTQYF
. TRBJ2-2 . TRBV30 TGTGCCTGGAGAGTTGGTGTCGGGGAGCTGTTTTTT CAWRVGVGELFF
. TRBJ2-1 TRBD2 TRBV13 TGTGCCAGTAGCTTACGGGAGGGGGGGCAGTTCTTC CASSLREGGQFF
many TRBJ2-5 . TRBV30 TGTGCCTGGAGTGTACTCCTAGGAAGGGAGACCCAGTACTTC CAWSVLLGRETQYF
. TRBJ2-3 TRBD1 TRBV27 TGTGCCAGCAGCCTTAGAGGGACAGGGGCCCCTATAGATACGCAGTATTTT CASSLRGTGAPIDTQYF
. TRBJ1-1 TRBD1 TRBV19 TGTGCCAGTAGTATATGGGGACAGGGGGCTGTGTTCACTGAAGCTTTCTTT CASSIWGQGAVFTEAFF
. TRBJ2-1 TRBD2 TRBV20-1 TGCAGTGCTAGACATCCCATCGGACTAGCGGGAGGTCGGGATGAGCAGTTCTTC CSARHPIGLAGGRDEQFF
many TRBJ1-1 . TRBV20-1 TGCAGTGCTAGATATCGGGGGAACACTGAAGCTTTCTTT CSARYRGNTEAFF
many TRBJ1-2 . TRBV6-1 TGTGCCAGCAGAAGTCCAGACACTTATGGCTACACCTTC CASRSPDTYGYTF
. TRBJ1-2 . TRBV20-1 TGCAGTGCTTCACAGGCATTTAGCTATGGCTACACCTTC CSASQAFSYGYTF
. TRBJ2-1 . TRBV19 TGTGCCAGTAGTGCGACGGAATACAATGAGCAGTTCTTC CASSATEYNEQFF